The 30 T cell receptor beta chains below all came from one sample that was sequenced in a study of shared clonotypes between healthy human individuals. The assay was immunoSEQ multiplex PCR, and TCRdb's table has in-frame clones only and misses some. Found here are approximately 510,000 clones, approximately 79% of them singletons; the top ten hold under 15%. Sequenced sample: PBMCs. The receptors come from a woman between 40 and 50 years old in good health. Some clones in this sample may be carry-over from other donors' samples.

This clone occurred once. This chain links TRBV2 with TRBJ1-5; possibly TRBD1 for D (6 bases). The germline gives CDR1 SNHLY, CDR2 FYNNEI. The V end was cut by 4 bases, the J end by 6 bases, with 10 bases between. The CDR3 consists of 13 residues. CDR3 sequence (DNA): TGTGCCAGCAGTGCAGGGGTTATTCAGCCCCAGCATTTT. This codes for CASSAGVIQPQHF.

V gene TRBV4-2 combines with J gene TRBJ2-7; the D gene is possibly TRBD1 (6 bases). Germline values: CDR1 LGHNA, CDR2 YNFKEQ. Trimming left V 1 base short and J 4 bases short, with 14 bases between. This CDR3 is 15 amino acids long. DNA for the CDR3: TGTGCCAGCAGCCAAGTTCTGGGGGCCATGTACGAGCAGTACTTC. Protein product: CASSQVLGAMYEQYF.

Concerning this clone: Other DNA sequences in the same sample also yield this CDR3. V is TRBV4-3 and J is TRBJ2-7; D is ambiguous. The germline gives CDR1 LGHNA, CDR2 YSLEER. CDR3 length: 13 residues. V lost 1 base to trimming and J lost 1 base, with 5 bases between them. The CDR3: CASSQVLSYEQYF. The CDR3 DNA sequence: TGCGCCAGCAGCCAAGTCCTATCCTACGAGCAGTACTTC.

V and J are TRBV11-2 and TRBJ2-7; 8 positions match TRBD2. This CDR3 contains 14 residues. The trim removed 5 bases at V and 0 bases at J, leaving 3 bases unmatched. Looked up from germline, CDR1 is SGHAT and CDR2 is FQNNGV. The CDR3 loop reads CASSRREDSYEQYF. Written as DNA, the CDR3 is TGTGCCAGCAGCCGGCGGGAGGACTCCTACGAGCAGTACTTC.

The rearrangement links TRBV9 to TRBJ1-2; TRBD1 matches 10 bases. The ends lost 4 bases at V and 1 base at J; junction bases unmatched: 4. Germline loops: CDR1 SGDLS, CDR2 YYNGEE. The CDR3 is 15 amino acids. CDR3 in DNA: TGTGCCAGCAGCCCCGGGACAGGGGTTAACTATGGCTACACCTTC. Translation gives CASSPGTGVNYGYTF.

The chain links TRBV10-3 to TRBJ1-3, with 10 nucleotides matching TRBD1. CDR1 ENHRY and CDR2 SYGVKD come from the germline V gene. J was trimmed by 6 bases and V by 7 bases; bases with no gene match: 9. The CDR3 spans 15 residues. CDR3: CAITSGQGILNTIYF. For the CDR3, the DNA is TGTGCCATCACCTCGGGACAGGGGATCCTAAACACCATATATTTT.

V and J are TRBV6-1 and TRBJ2-7; D is possibly TRBD1 or TRBD2 (5 bases each). CDR1 MNHNS and CDR2 SASEGT come from the germline V gene. This CDR3 region has 15 residues. V shed 1 base and J shed 2 bases, with 12 bases lying between them. The CDR3 loop is CASSEEGSSAYEQYF. The CDR3 nucleotides are TGTGCCAGCAGTGAAGAGGGGAGCAGCGCCTACGAGCAGTACTTC.

The table lists this clone with a few counts. The chain uses TRBV2 and TRBJ2-2, with 7 bases fitting TRBD2. J lost 4 bases, V lost 7 bases, and 6 bases had no gene match. The CDR3 loop spans 14 amino acids. Germline V gene lookup returns CDR1 SNHLY and CDR2 FYNNEI. The CDR3 coding sequence is TGTGCCAGCACCGCAGGGAGGGGCACCGGGGAGCTGTTTTTT. Protein: CASTAGRGTGELFF.

In regard to this clone: This could be a read error, since a much larger clone is one nucleotide away. CDR3 nucleotides: TGCGCCAGCAGCCAAGAGGGGCTATGGGGAGAGACCCAGTACTTC. Its protein is CASSQEGLWGETQYF. The V and J genes are TRBV4-1 and TRBJ2-5; possibly TRBD1 for D (5 bases). Germline assignment: CDR1 MGHRA and CDR2 YSYEKL. V was pared by 0 bases and J by 4 bases, with 12 bases between. The CDR3 extends over 15 amino acids.

The CDR3 sequence is CASSLVSSGSSSYEQYF. CDR3 in DNA: TGTGCCAGCAGCTTGGTTTCTAGCGGGAGCAGCTCCTACGAGCAGTACTTC. This chain connects TRBV5-4 to TRBJ2-7, with TRBD2 identical over 10 bases. The germline CDR1 and CDR2 sequences are SGHNT and YYREEE (reference sequence). CDR3 size: 17 residues. Trimming cost V 0 bases and J 0 bases; bases outside gene matches: 6.

This clone appeared a few times. The sample carries other DNA sequences with the same CDR3. This chain uses TRBV25-1 with TRBJ2-2; perhaps TRBD1 as D (7 bases). The CDR3 totals 16 residues. The germline V gene encodes CDR1 MGHDK and CDR2 SYGVNS. The V end was cut by 6 bases, the J end by 0 bases, with 14 bases between. DNA of the CDR3: TGTGCCAGCAGAAGAGGAGGGGGCGCGAACACCGGGGAGCTGTTTTTT. Protein product: CASRRGGGANTGELFF.

This chain uses TRBV4-2 with TRBJ2-1; 12 bases match TRBD2. Germline V gene lookup returns CDR1 LGHNA and CDR2 YNFKEQ. V dropped 1 base and J dropped 8; count of bases not matched to a gene: 6. The CDR3 has 16 amino acids. CDR3 nucleotide sequence: TGTGCCAGCAGCCAAGGTGGACTAGCGGGAAAATATGAGCAGTTCTTC. Its protein product is CASSQGGLAGKYEQFF.

The chain couples TRBV18 to TRBJ1-3, with TRBD1 as a possible D gene (5 bases). Trimming shortened V by 4 bases and J by 2 bases, and 9 bases separated the two germline ends. The CDR3 totals 14 residues. Per the germline V gene, CDR1 is KGHSH and CDR2 is LQKENI. CDR3 sequence: CASSRPGTGNTIYF. The CDR3 DNA reads TGTGCCAGCTCACGACCAGGGACTGGAAACACCATATATTTT. Full variable domain (remainder filled in from reference TRBV18 and TRBJ1-3): NAGVMQNPRHLVRRRGQEARLRCSPMKGHSHVYWYRQLPEEGLKFMVYLQKENIIDESGMPKERFSAEFPKEGPSILRIQQVVRGDSAAYFCASSRPGTGNTIYFGEGSWLTVV.

The rearrangement links TRBV7-3 to TRBJ2-7; D ambiguous. The CDR3 runs 16 residues. Trimming pared 3 bases from V and 2 bases from J, leaving 17 bases between. In germline, CDR1 is SGHTA, CDR2 FQGTGA. CDR3 bases: TGTGCCAGCAGCTTTTTCGGACCCACTCCACCCTACGAGCAGTACTTC. Translation: CASSFFGPTPPYEQYF. Combining the CDR3 with reference TRBV7-3 and TRBJ2-7 gives the whole variable domain GAGVSQTPSNKVTEKGKYVELRCDPISGHTALYWYRQSLGQGPEFLIYFQGTGAADDSGLPNDRFFAVRPEGSVSTLKIQRTERGDSAVYLCASSFFGPTPPYEQYFGPGTRLTVT.

The V gene is TRBV5-4, the J gene TRBJ2-1; D not certain. Germline CDR1 reads SGHNT; CDR2 reads YYREEE (reference sequence). The V and J ends lost 3 bases and 4 bases respectively, with 11 bases between them. This CDR3 comprises 14 residues. CDR3 nucleotides: TGTGCCAGCAGCTCAGGACGCCTATACAATGAGCAGTTCTTC. It specifies CASSSGRLYNEQFF.

The CDR3 loop is CASSVETSASGELFF. CDR3 DNA: TGTGCCAGCAGCGTAGAGACTAGCGCCAGCGGGGAGCTGTTTTTT. The chain carries TRBV9 and TRBJ2-2; 8 bases fit TRBD2. Trimming at V came to 0 bases and at J to 7 bases, leaving 5 bases not matched to a gene. Germline V gives CDR1 SGDLS, CDR2 YYNGEE. The CDR3 covers 15 residues.

This clone was observed a single time. The chain employs TRBV6-1 and TRBJ2-1; D might be TRBD2 (6 bases). This CDR3 is 12 amino acids long. Deletions cut 4 bases from V and 15 bases from J, with 16 bases between. Germline V gene lookup returns CDR1 MNHNS and CDR2 SASEGT. The CDR3 sequence: CASSADYNPLFF. The CDR3 region has the DNA TGTGCCAGCAGTGCGGACTATAACCCCCTGTTCTTC.

This clone was detected many times. DNA of the CDR3: TGCGCCAGCATCAGGCTAGCGGGAGTCAATGAGCAGTTCTTC. Translation: CASIRLAGVNEQFF. The chain links TRBV10-1 to TRBJ2-1; 10 nucleotides align to TRBD2. This CDR3 comprises 14 residues. The V segment lost 7 bases and the J segment 6 bases; nucleotides outside the gene matches: 6. The germline gives CDR1 WNHNN, CDR2 SYGVQD (reference sequence).

The V and J genes are TRBV5-1 and TRBJ2-1; TRBD2 matches at 9 bases. Germline-derived CDR1 and CDR2 are SGHRS and YFSETQ. V lost 4 bases and J lost 0; bases outside the gene matches: 5. The CDR3 extends over 16 amino acids. CDR3 amino acids: CASSLRLADSYNEQFF. Written as DNA, the CDR3 is TGCGCCAGCAGCCTGAGACTAGCGGACTCCTACAATGAGCAGTTCTTC.

The chain couples TRBV5-1 to TRBJ2-5; 11 positions agree with TRBD2. Germline assignment: CDR1 SGHRS and CDR2 YFSETQ. The CDR3 has 15 residues. V was pared by 3 bases and J by 2 bases, with 3 bases of the junction left unmatched. The CDR3 bases are TGCGCCAGCAGCTCCGGGACTAGCGGACAAGAGACCCAGTACTTC. Encoded protein: CASSSGTSGQETQYF.

J is TRBJ1-2 and V is TRBV2; a weak D match, TRBD1 (6 bases). The CDR3 contains 15 residues. The V end lost 5 bases, the J end lost 3 bases, and 16 bases lay between the germline ends. Per germline, CDR1 SNHLY and CDR2 FYNNEI. For the CDR3, the DNA is TGTGCCAGCAGTCAACAGGGTATTGCGGACTATGGCTACACCTTC. Protein: CASSQQGIADYGYTF.

The chain couples TRBV1 to TRBJ2-5; TRBD2, as called in the table, went unchecked against the DNA. TRBJ2-7 explains the end of the DNA better; the J call may be wrong. TRBV1 is given as a pseudogene. The CDR3 contains 16 residues. The CDR3 spells CTSSQASSGRSYEQYF. The CDR3 DNA follows: TGCACCAGCAGCCAAGCATCAAGCGGGAGGTCCTACGAGCAGTACTTC.

The V call is TRBV29-1, the J call TRBJ2-1; 13 bases map to TRBD2. This CDR3 spans 14 amino acids. V trimming: 5 bases; J trimming: 9 bases; junction bases outside the gene matches: 7. The germline CDR1 and CDR2 sequences are SQVTM and ANQGSEA. CDR3 amino acids: CSVLGLAGAGEQFF. CDR3 nucleotides: TGCAGCGTTCTTGGACTAGCGGGAGCCGGTGAGCAGTTCTTC.

V usage is TRBV5-1 and J usage is TRBJ2-2; tentative D call: TRBD1 (6 bases). The CDR3 runs 15 residues. V lost 2 bases to trimming and J lost 6 bases, with 14 bases between them. Germline V gene data show CDR1 as SGHRS and CDR2 as YFSETQ. The CDR3 protein is CASSFQGPSAGELFF. CDR3 sequence (DNA): TGCGCCAGCAGCTTTCAGGGGCCCTCCGCCGGGGAGCTGTTTTTT.

The chain has TRBV4-3 and TRBJ1-1, with D unresolved. Germline-derived CDR1 and CDR2 are LGHNA and YSLEER. V lost 0 bases and J 8 bases, leaving 10 bases between the germline ends. This CDR3 has 13 amino acids. CDR3 bases: TGCGCCAGCAGCCAAGATCGGCGGACCGAAGCTTTCTTT. Protein product: CASSQDRRTEAFF.

The V and J genes are TRBV6-1 and TRBJ1-4; 7 nucleotides line up with TRBD1. This CDR3 contains 14 residues. V lost 3 bases and J lost 8; bases outside the gene matches: 6. CDR1 and CDR2 from the germline V gene are MNHNS and SASEGT. CDR3 protein: CASSEDRLWEKLFF. The CDR3 DNA reads as TGTGCCAGCAGTGAGGACAGGCTTTGGGAAAAACTGTTTTTT.

The V and J genes are TRBV19 and TRBJ2-7; no definite D call. The V end was cut by 3 bases, the J end by 0 bases, with 12 bases between. Germline V gene data show CDR1 as LNHDA and CDR2 as SQIVND (reference sequence). The length of the CDR3 is 15 residues. The CDR3 DNA is TGTGCCAGTAGTATGGCCAACGAACCCTCCTACGAGCAGTACTTC. It specifies CASSMANEPSYEQYF.

On this clone: As the CDR3 is not closed by the conserved phenylalanine or tryptophan, this likely results from a read error. The DNA is left out, because the CDR3 cannot be placed on it with certainty; the CDR3 is given as TCRdb lists it. The chain couples TRBV21-1 to TRBJ2-3. TRBV21-1 is a recognized pseudogene. Counting both end residues, the CDR3 totals 18 amino acids. CDR3 region: CASSRQDSSDISRYAVFS.

For the CDR3, the DNA is TGCGCCAGCAGCCTGACTGGAAGCAATGAGCAGTTCTTC. Translated, it gives CASSLTGSNEQFF. The chain combines TRBV5-1 with TRBJ2-1; D unclear. The V and J ends lost 4 bases and 6 bases respectively, with 11 bases between them. The germline CDR1 and CDR2 sequences are SGHRS and YFSETQ. The CDR3 runs 13 residues.

J is TRBJ2-5 and V is TRBV10-3, with a tentative D call TRBD1 (6 bases). The germline V gene encodes CDR1 ENHRY and CDR2 SYGVKD. V shed 6 bases and J shed 2 bases, with 13 bases lying between them. The CDR3 runs to 14 residues. The CDR3 nucleotides are TGTGCCATCAGGCCGGGACACACACAAGAGACCCAGTACTTC. This codes for CAIRPGHTQETQYF.